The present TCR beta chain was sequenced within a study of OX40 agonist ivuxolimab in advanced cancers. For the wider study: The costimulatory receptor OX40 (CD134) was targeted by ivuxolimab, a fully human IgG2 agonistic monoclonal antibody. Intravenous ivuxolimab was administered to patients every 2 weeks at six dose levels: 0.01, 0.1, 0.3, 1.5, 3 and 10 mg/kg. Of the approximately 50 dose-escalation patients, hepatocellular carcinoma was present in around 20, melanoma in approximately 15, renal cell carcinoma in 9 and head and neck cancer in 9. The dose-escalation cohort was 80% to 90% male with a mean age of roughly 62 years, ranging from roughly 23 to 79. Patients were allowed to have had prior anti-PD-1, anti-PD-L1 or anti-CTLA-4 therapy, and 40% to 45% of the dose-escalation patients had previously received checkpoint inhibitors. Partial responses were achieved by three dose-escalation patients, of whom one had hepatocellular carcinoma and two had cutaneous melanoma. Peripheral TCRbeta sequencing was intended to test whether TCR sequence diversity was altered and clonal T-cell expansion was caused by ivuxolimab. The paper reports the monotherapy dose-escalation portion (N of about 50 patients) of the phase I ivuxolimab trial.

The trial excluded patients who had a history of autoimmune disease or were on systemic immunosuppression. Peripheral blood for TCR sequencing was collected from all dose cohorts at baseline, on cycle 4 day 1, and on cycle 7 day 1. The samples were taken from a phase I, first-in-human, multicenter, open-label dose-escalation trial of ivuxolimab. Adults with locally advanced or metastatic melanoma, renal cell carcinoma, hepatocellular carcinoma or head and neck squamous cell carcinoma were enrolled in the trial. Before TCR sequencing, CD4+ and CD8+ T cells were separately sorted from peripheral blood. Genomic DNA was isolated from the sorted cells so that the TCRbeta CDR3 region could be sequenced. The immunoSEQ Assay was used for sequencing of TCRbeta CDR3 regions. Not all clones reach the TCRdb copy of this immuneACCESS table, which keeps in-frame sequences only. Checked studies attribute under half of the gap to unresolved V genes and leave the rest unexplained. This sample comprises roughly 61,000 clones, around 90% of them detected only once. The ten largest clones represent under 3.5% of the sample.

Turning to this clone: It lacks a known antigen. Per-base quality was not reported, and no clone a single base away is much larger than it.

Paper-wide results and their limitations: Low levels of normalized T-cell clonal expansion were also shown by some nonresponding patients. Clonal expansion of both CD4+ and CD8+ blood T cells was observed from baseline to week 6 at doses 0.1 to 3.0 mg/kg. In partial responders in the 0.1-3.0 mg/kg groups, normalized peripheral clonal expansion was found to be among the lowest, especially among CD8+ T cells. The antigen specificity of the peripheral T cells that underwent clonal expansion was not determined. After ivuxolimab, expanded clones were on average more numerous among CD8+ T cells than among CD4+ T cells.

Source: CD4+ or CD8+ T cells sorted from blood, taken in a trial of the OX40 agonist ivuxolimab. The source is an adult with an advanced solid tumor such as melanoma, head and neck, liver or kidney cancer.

The CDR3 in this case is CASSGDINQPQHF. The DNA reads TGTGCCAGCTCGGGGGATATCAATCAGCCCCAGCATTTT. Recombination linked TRBV18 to TRBJ1-5; the D gene is possibly TRBD1, with 5 bases matching. A distance of 9 bases separates the germline ends of V and J, which lose 6 bases and 3 bases respectively. CDR1 KGHSH and CDR2 LQKENI were looked up in the germline V gene. Including the terminal cysteine and phenylalanine, the CDR3 comprises 13 residues. Just the 39-base CDR3 DNA is kept, in frame starting at base 1.